This T cell receptor (beta chain) was documented in a study of post-analysis software for immune sequencing data. Study-wide findings and caveats: Five or six TRBV segments, TRBV5-6, TRBV5-1 and TRBV20-1 among them, were found more frequent in patients than controls. The authors found that F measure strongly co-clustered same-batch samples.

Comment on this clonotype: The antigen is not known.

The CDR3 has 14 residues. Germline V gives CDR1 LNHNV, CDR2 YYDKDF (reference sequence). V was pared by 5 bases and J by 4 bases, with 4 bases of the junction left unmatched. Unique molecular identifiers featured in each of the TCR beta cDNA libraries. TCRdb passed the PCR reads through MiXCR, listing each CDR3 protein once. The table has approximately 690,000 distinct CDR3 sequences, roughly three fifths seen once; the top ten hold 11%. The rearrangement joins TRBV15 to TRBJ2-1; TRBD1 agrees at 8 bases. The origin of this receptor is a girl aged 2 to 9 with multiple sclerosis. Sample: blood. The CDR3 nucleotides read TGTGCCACCAGCGGATACAGGGGGTACAATGAGCAGTTCTTC. This codes for CATSGYRGYNEQFF.